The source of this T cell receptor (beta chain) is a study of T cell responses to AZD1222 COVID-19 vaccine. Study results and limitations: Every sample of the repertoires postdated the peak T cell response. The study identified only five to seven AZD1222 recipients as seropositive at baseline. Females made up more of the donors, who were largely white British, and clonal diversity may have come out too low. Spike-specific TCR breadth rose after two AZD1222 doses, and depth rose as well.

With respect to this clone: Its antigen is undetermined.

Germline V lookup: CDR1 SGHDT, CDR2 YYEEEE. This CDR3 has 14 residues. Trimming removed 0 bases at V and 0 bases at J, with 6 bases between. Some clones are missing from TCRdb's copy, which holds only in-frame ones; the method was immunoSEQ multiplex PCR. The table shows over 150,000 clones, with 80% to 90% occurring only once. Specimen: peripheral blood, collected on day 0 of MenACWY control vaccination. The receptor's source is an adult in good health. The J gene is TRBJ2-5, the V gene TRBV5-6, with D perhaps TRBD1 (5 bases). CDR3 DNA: TGTGCCAGCAGCTTGGACAGGTACCAAGAGACCCAGTACTTC. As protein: CASSLDRYQETQYF. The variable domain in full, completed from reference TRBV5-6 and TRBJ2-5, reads DAGVTQSPTHLIKTRGQQVTLRCSPKSGHDTVSWYQQALGQGPQFIFQYYEEEERQRGNFPDRFSGHQFPNYSSELNVNALLLGDSALYLCASSLDRYQETQYFGPGTRLLVL.